The 21 T cell receptor beta chains below were found in one sample sequenced in a study of blood T cell repertoires in COVID-19. Sequencing was performed with immunoSEQ multiplex PCR; in TCRdb, only in-frame clones are kept and a portion is missing. The sample holds a few hundred thousand clones; 85% to 90% are singletons and the top ten take approximately 1.2%. The sample was PBMCs or T cells enriched from blood (not recorded which). These receptors were collected from a man aged 25-40 years who had recovered from COVID-19.

The chain employs TRBV7-3 and TRBJ2-1; no definite D call. The CDR3 has 14 amino acids. In germline, CDR1 is SGHTA, CDR2 FQGTGA. Trimming took off 5 bases at V and 7 bases at J, with 15 bases between the two ends. CDR3 coding DNA: TGTGCCAGCAGCCCCCATGGTAGTAAAAATGAGCAGTTCTTC. The encoded protein is CASSPHGSKNEQFF. Using reference TRBV7-3 and TRBJ2-1 for the parts outside the CDR3, the full variable domain is GAGVSQTPSNKVTEKGKYVELRCDPISGHTALYWYRQSLGQGPEFLIYFQGTGAADDSGLPNDRFFAVRPEGSVSTLKIQRTERGDSAVYLCASSPHGSKNEQFFGPGTRLTVL.

The chain uses TRBV5-6 and TRBJ2-7, with 9 bases lining up with TRBD2. The CDR3 runs to 15 residues. J lost 3 bases, V lost 3 bases, and 7 bases had no gene match. The germline gives CDR1 SGHDT, CDR2 YYEEEE. CDR3 nucleotides: TGTGCCAGCAGCTCCGGGCTAGCGGGAAACTACGAGCAGTACTTC. This encodes CASSSGLAGNYEQYF.

This chain uses TRBV6-5 with TRBJ1-5; 7 bases line up with TRBD1. The V and J ends lost 5 bases and 0 bases, in that order; junction bases with no gene match: 4. The CDR3 length is 15 residues. Germline V lookup: CDR1 MNHEY, CDR2 SVGAGI. The CDR3 here is CASSRTGDSNQPQHF. The CDR3 DNA sequence: TGTGCCAGCAGTCGGACAGGTGATAGCAATCAGCCCCAGCATTTT.

This chain connects TRBV4-1 to TRBJ2-3; a weak D match, TRBD1 (6 bases). Trimming shortened V by 0 bases and J by 11 bases, and 18 bases separated the two germline ends. CDR1 is MGHRA and CDR2 is YSYEKL in the germline V gene. This CDR3 has 15 residues. Here the CDR3 DNA reads TGCGCCAGCAGCCAAGATGGGAGTAGACGGGGACAGCAGTATTTT. Translation gives CASSQDGSRRGQQYF.

The rearrangement links TRBV24-1 to TRBJ2-3; 7 bases fit TRBD2. This CDR3 comprises 17 residues. Germline V CDR1 and CDR2: KGHDR, SFDVKD. Trimming took 5 bases from V and 1 from J; bases not matched to a gene: 11. CDR3 sequence reads: CATSANWGREGTDTQYF. In DNA, the CDR3 is TGTGCCACCAGTGCCAATTGGGGCCGGGAGGGCACAGATACGCAGTATTTT.

J is TRBJ2-3 and V is TRBV9, with D tentatively TRBD2 (6 bases). This CDR3 is built from 13 residues. Germline V gene lookup returns CDR1 SGDLS and CDR2 YYNGEE. V lost 7 bases, J lost 6 bases, and 15 bases lay in between. CDR3 coding DNA: TGTGCCAGCGGATCGATAGCGGCTGATACGCAGTATTTT. Amino acid sequence: CASGSIAADTQYF.

The chain couples TRBV19 to TRBJ1-1, with unresolved D. This CDR3 has 14 residues. V was pared by 5 bases and J by 1 base, with 11 bases between. CDR1 is LNHDA and CDR2 is SQIVND in the germline V gene (reference sequence). The CDR3 DNA is TGTGCCAGTAGTTCCGATACATCGAACACTGAAGCTTTCTTT. It codes for CASSSDTSNTEAFF.

The CDR3 region has the DNA TGTGCCAGCAGTTGGGTAGCCATGAACACTGAAGCTTTCTTT. Amino acids: CASSWVAMNTEAFF. The gene calls are TRBV28 and TRBJ1-1; D is uncertain. In germline, CDR1 is MDHEN, CDR2 SYDVKM. Trimming removed 4 bases at V and 0 bases at J, with 9 bases between. CDR3 length: 14 residues.

This chain links TRBV24-1 with TRBJ1-2, with no clear D. Germline lookup yields CDR1 KGHDR and CDR2 SFDVKD. Trimming took 2 bases from V and 5 from J, leaving 14 bases between them. The CDR3 has 15 residues. CDR3 in DNA: TGTGCCACCAGTGATTCGGCAGGAACGTCGTATGGCTACACCTTC. Its translation is CATSDSAGTSYGYTF.

The chain links TRBV5-1 to TRBJ2-5, with D tentatively TRBD1 (6 bases). The CDR3 sequence is 14 residues long. CDR1 is SGHRS and CDR2 is YFSETQ in the germline V gene. V was clipped by 0 bases and J by 4 bases, with 10 bases between them. The CDR3 region is CASSLDRASETQYF. The CDR3 nucleotides read TGCGCCAGCAGCTTGGACAGGGCCTCAGAGACCCAGTACTTC.

The chain employs TRBV7-9 and TRBJ2-1; weak D call: TRBD1 (6 bases). Trimming removed 3 bases at V and 8 bases at J, with 20 bases between. CDR3 length equals 16 residues. Germline assignment: CDR1 SEHNR and CDR2 FQNEAQ (reference sequence). CDR3 region: CASSFFGDRPYDEQFF. The CDR3 DNA reads TGTGCCAGCAGCTTTTTCGGCGACAGGCCATACGATGAGCAGTTCTTC.

In this sample, this clone turned up once. The chain joins TRBV5-1 to TRBJ2-3, with D possibly TRBD2 on 5 matching bases. This CDR3 comprises 15 residues. Germline lookup yields CDR1 SGHRS and CDR2 YFSETQ. V was shortened by 7 bases and J by 3 bases, with 18 bases between the two germline ends. The CDR3 protein is CASQSLRTLTDTQYF. The CDR3 nucleotides read TGCGCCAGCCAATCTTTACGGACTTTAACAGATACGCAGTATTTT.

The chain is built from TRBV12-3 or TRBV12-4 and TRBJ1-2; D is uncertain. This CDR3 comprises 11 residues. V shed 4 bases and J shed 4 bases, with 4 bases lying between them. The DNA for the CDR3 is TGTGCCAGCAGTTCGGGCTATGGCTACACCTTC. This codes for CASSSGYGYTF.

The chain couples TRBV7-3 to TRBJ2-1; TRBD1 is a possible D gene (5 bases). This CDR3 comprises 15 residues. Trimming took 2 bases from V and 1 from J, leaving 9 bases between them. CDR1 and CDR2 from the germline V gene are SGHTA and FQGTGA. The CDR3 spells CASSLFQGSYNEQFF. The CDR3 bases are TGTGCCAGCAGCTTATTTCAGGGATCCTACAATGAGCAGTTCTTC. Full variable domain (missing parts from reference TRBV7-3 and TRBJ2-1): GAGVSQTPSNKVTEKGKYVELRCDPISGHTALYWYRQSLGQGPEFLIYFQGTGAADDSGLPNDRFFAVRPEGSVSTLKIQRTERGDSAVYLCASSLFQGSYNEQFFGPGTRLTVL.

This clone has just one count. The chain carries TRBV29-1 and TRBJ2-1, with 10 bases identical to TRBD2. Germline CDR1 is SQVTM and CDR2 is ANQGSEA. V shed 6 bases and J 0 bases; nucleotides not matched to a gene: 2. The CDR3 contains 14 residues. The CDR3 loop is CSVLAGYSYNEQFF. The CDR3 bases are TGCAGCGTACTAGCGGGGTACTCCTACAATGAGCAGTTCTTC.

The chain recombines TRBV23-1 with TRBJ2-1; TRBD2 matches 16 bases. TRBV23-1 is an open reading frame whose function is uncertain. The trim removed 2 bases at V and 10 bases at J, leaving 8 bases unmatched. The CDR3 covers 17 residues. Written as DNA, the CDR3 is TGCGCCAGCAGTCAACCCGGGACTAGCGGGAGGGTTAGGGAGCAGTTCTTC. Encoded protein: CASSQPGTSGRVREQFF.

The chain recombines TRBV16 with TRBJ2-3, with 13 bases identical to TRBD2. CDR1 and CDR2 from the germline V gene are KGHSY and FQNENV. The junction had 12 bases not matched to a gene; V was cut back by 4 bases and J by 5 bases. The CDR3 loop spans 18 amino acids. The CDR3 DNA follows: TGTGCCAGCAGCCCCCGGACTAGCGGGAGTCCCATGGGAGATACGCAGTATTTT. Its translation is CASSPRTSGSPMGDTQYF.

This clone was seen more than once but under ten times. The junction departs from germline at one end; a sequencing error may be responsible. The genes are TRBV2 and TRBJ2-5; TRBD1 agrees at 7 bases. Germline lookup yields CDR1 SNHLY and CDR2 FYNNEI. The CDR3 has 12 residues. The CDR3 region is CAGRQGQGTQYF. The CDR3 DNA reads TGTGCCGGCCGACAGGGCCAAGGGACCCAGTACTTC.

The rearrangement joins TRBV7-2 to TRBJ2-7, with TRBD2 matching over 14 bases. Trimming at V came to 0 bases and at J to 0 bases, leaving 7 bases not matched to a gene. Per the germline V gene, CDR1 is SGHTA and CDR2 is FQGNSA. The CDR3 has 19 amino acids. The CDR3 here is CASSLAGTSGSPSSYEQYF. The CDR3 DNA is TGTGCCAGCAGCTTAGCCGGGACTAGCGGGAGCCCTTCCTCCTACGAGCAGTACTTC.

This clone came up a few times. This sequence joins TRBV12-5 and TRBJ1-6, with D perhaps TRBD1 (6 bases). CDR1 is LGHNT and CDR2 is FRNRAP in the germline V gene. Trimming removed 5 bases from V and 1 base from J, with 9 bases in between. There are 15 residues in the CDR3. The CDR3 region is CASGQGGSYNSPLHF. The CDR3 DNA follows: TGTGCTAGTGGTCAAGGGGGATCCTATAATTCACCCCTCCACTTT.

This clone appeared a single time. The V and J genes are TRBV6-5 and TRBJ2-1; D is perhaps TRBD2 (6 bases). The CDR3 loop spans 14 amino acids. V was pared by 4 bases and J by 5 bases, with 12 bases between. Germline V gene lookup returns CDR1 MNHEY and CDR2 SVGAGI. The CDR3 DNA reads as TGTGCCAGCAGTTTCGGGAGTACGAACAATGAGCAGTTCTTC. It is translated as CASSFGSTNNEQFF.